This T cell receptor beta chain was sequenced during a study of beta chain features in type 1 diabetes. Study outcomes and limitations: Within the patient group, naive, central memory and Treg TCRB repertoires appeared more similar to each other than within healthy donors. Reduced insertions and increased deletions marked VDJ junctions in type 1 diabetes patients.

The CDR3 runs to 19 residues. V shed 3 bases, J shed 0 bases, and the junction held 12 bases outside the gene matches. CDR1 WSHSY and CDR2 SAAADI come from the germline V gene. The table lists this clone with a few counts. Its target is unknown. Expressed TCRB transcripts got sequenced, as all isolated RNA was reverse transcribed. The assay was immunoSEQ multiplex PCR, and TCRdb's table has in-frame clones only and misses some. Of tens of thousands of clones in the sample, roughly 31% were seen once. This TCR was sampled from a woman between 18 and 29 years old in good health. The sequencing sample was made of stem cell memory CD4+ T cells from blood. The genes are TRBV10-2 and TRBJ2-1; 9 positions agree with TRBD1. The CDR3 reads CASSDRTGEVLFSYNEQFF. In DNA form, the CDR3 reads TGCGCCAGCAGTGATAGGACAGGGGAGGTTTTATTCTCCTACAATGAGCAGTTCTTC.